Listed here are 25 T cell receptor beta chains from one sample, sequenced in a study of patients and donors after allogeneic stem cell transplantation. TCRdb ran MiXCR on the RT-PCR reads and lists one entry per CDR3 protein. The sample includes about 87,000 distinct CDR3 sequences, just under 5% seen only once; the top ten take about 3%. Sequencing was carried out using blood, either unsorted or a sorted T cell fraction (not recorded which). The receptors were gathered from a human donor who was either an allogeneic HSCT recipient or a stem cell or donor lymphocyte infusion donor (not recorded which). It is not recorded whose cells these are; they may come from a transplant donor.

This clonotype has a count of ten or more. The rearrangement uses TRBV11-2 and TRBJ2-5, with D possibly being TRBD1 (5 bases). The CDR3 covers 15 residues. CDR1 SGHAT and CDR2 FQNNGV come from the germline V gene. With 0 bases removed from V and 2 bases from J, the gap between germline ends came to 10 bases. CDR3 region: CASSLDHAGQETQYF. CDR3 DNA sequence: TGTGCCAGCAGCTTAGATCATGCAGGGCAAGAGACCCAGTACTTC.

The chain recombines TRBV6-1 with TRBJ1-1; D is perhaps TRBD1 (6 bases). Trimming took 5 bases from V and 2 from J, leaving 15 bases between them. This CDR3 region has 15 residues. The germline V gene has CDR1 MNHNS and CDR2 SASEGT. CDR3 in amino acids: CASSLEIGGNTEAFF. In nucleotides, the CDR3 is TGTGCCAGCAGTCTTGAAATCGGGGGCAACACTGAAGCTTTCTTT.

This clonotype showed up many times. This chain joins TRBV28 and TRBJ2-7; no clear D gene. The ends were cut back, 4 bases at V and 4 bases at J, with 5 bases in the middle. The CDR3 loop spans 11 amino acids. Per germline, CDR1 MDHEN and CDR2 SYDVKM. The CDR3 DNA reads TGTGCCAGCAGTTATACTTACGAGCAGTACTTC. Translating it yields CASSYTYEQYF.

This clonotype has ten or more counts. This chain connects TRBV3-1 to TRBJ2-4; TRBD2 matches 10 bases. The CDR3 length is 16 residues. Germline values: CDR1 LGHDT, CDR2 YNNKEL (reference sequence). V was pared by 0 bases and J by 7 bases, with 6 bases of the junction left unmatched. The CDR3 bases are TGTGCCAGCAGCCAAGAAGAGCGGGAGGGGTTCAACATTCAGTACTTC. It is translated as CASSQEEREGFNIQYF.

This clonotype has at least ten counts. The chain links TRBV11-2 to TRBJ1-1; no definite D call. V was cut by 4 bases and J by 1 base, with 10 bases left in between. The CDR3 runs to 14 residues. Germline assignment: CDR1 SGHAT and CDR2 FQNNGV. The CDR3 protein is CASSSEAKNTEAFF. In DNA form, the CDR3 reads TGTGCCAGCAGCTCTGAGGCGAAGAACACTGAAGCTTTCTTT.

The sample holds many counts of this clonotype. This chain connects TRBV5-1 to TRBJ1-2, with a tentative D call TRBD1 (5 bases). V dropped 4 bases and J dropped 0 bases, with 16 bases sitting between them. The CDR3 is made up of 16 amino acids. The germline CDR1 and CDR2 sequences are SGHRS and YFSETQ. The CDR3 nucleotides read TGCGCCAGCAGCCCAGGGACCGCCTCAGCTAACTATGGCTACACCTTC. It yields the protein CASSPGTASANYGYTF.

The sample holds many counts of this clonotype. The rearrangement joins TRBV29-1 to TRBJ2-2; possibly TRBD2 for D (7 bases). Germline-derived CDR1 and CDR2 are SQVTM and ANQGSEA. This CDR3 has 18 amino acids. V lost 3 bases, J lost 0 bases, and 20 bases lay in between. The DNA of the CDR3 is TGCAGCGTTGACGGGGGGAAACAGGGCATAGCGAACACCGGGGAGCTGTTTTTT. Its protein product is CSVDGGKQGIANTGELFF.

This clonotype has only a few counts. V is TRBV11-2 and J is TRBJ2-7; D may match TRBD1 or TRBD2 (5 bases each). Trimming shortened V by 4 bases and J by 0 bases, and 10 bases separated the two germline ends. Germline V CDR1 and CDR2: SGHAT, FQNNGV. This CDR3 spans 14 amino acids. Here the CDR3 reads CASSSTGASYEQYF. The CDR3 bases are TGTGCCAGCAGCTCAACCGGGGCCTCCTACGAGCAGTACTTC.

The chain couples TRBV25-1 to TRBJ1-1; no clear D gene. This CDR3 contains 13 residues. The germline V gene has CDR1 MGHDK and CDR2 SYGVNS. V was cut by 7 bases and J by 3 bases, with 12 bases left in between. CDR3 nucleotides: TGTGCCAGCAACCCCAATACTCACACTGAAGCTTTCTTT. Amino acid sequence: CASNPNTHTEAFF.

The table lists this clonotype with many counts. This chain uses TRBV20-1 with TRBJ1-5, with a tentative D call TRBD1 (6 bases). This CDR3 is 13 amino acids long. V lost 6 bases and J 5 bases, leaving 14 bases between the germline ends. Germline V CDR1 and CDR2: DFQATT, SNEGSKA (reference sequence). CDR3 coding DNA: TGCAGTGCCAGGGGCAGCATTGATCAGCCCCAGCATTTT. Translation: CSARGSIDQPQHF.

The CDR3 DNA reads TGTGCCAGCCGGGGCGGGGGCCTCAATGAGCAGTTCTTC. Translated: CASRGGGLNEQFF. This chain joins TRBV6-1 and TRBJ2-1, with a possible D match to TRBD2 (7 bases). This CDR3 is 13 amino acids long. V shed 8 bases and J shed 6 bases, with 14 bases lying between them. Germline V lookup: CDR1 MNHNS, CDR2 SASEGT.

This clonotype was counted at least ten times. The chain joins TRBV7-2 to TRBJ2-1; D uncertain. This CDR3 spans 12 amino acids. The V end lost 1 base, the J end lost 9 bases, and 7 bases lay between the germline ends. CDR1 is SGHTA, CDR2 FQGNSA, per germline. The CDR3 spells CASSLVVSEQFF. CDR3 sequence (DNA): TGTGCCAGCAGCTTAGTGGTGAGTGAGCAGTTCTTC.

The V gene is TRBV7-8, the J gene TRBJ2-3; D possibly corresponds to TRBD1 (6 bases). The CDR3 is 16 residues long. Germline-derived CDR1 and CDR2 are SGHVS and FQNEAQ. Trimming removed 1 base at V and 1 base at J, with 12 bases between. The chain's CDR3 is CASSLGQYRGTDTQYF. CDR3 sequence (DNA): TGTGCCAGCAGCTTAGGGCAGTACAGGGGCACAGATACGCAGTATTTT.

This clonotype was seen a few times. The CDR3 here is CASSFMIGTGVNEKLFF. In nucleotides, the CDR3 is TGCGCCAGCAGCTTTATGATCGGTACGGGTGTTAATGAAAAACTGTTTTTT. The rearrangement uses TRBV5-1 and TRBJ1-4; D gene unclear. Trimming took off 2 bases at V and 4 bases at J, with 18 bases between the two ends. Germline V gene sequence: CDR1 SGHRS, CDR2 YFSETQ. The CDR3 sequence is 17 residues long.

The genes are TRBV5-5 and TRBJ1-5; 7 nucleotides match TRBD1. Germline assignment: CDR1 SGHKS and CDR2 YYEKEE (reference sequence). There are 12 residues in the CDR3. Losses at the gene ends were 4 bases for V and 8 bases for J; bases not matched to a gene: 3. This CDR3 reads CASSLDREPQHF. DNA for the CDR3: TGTGCCAGCAGCCTTGACAGGGAGCCCCAGCATTTT. Based on the CDR3 plus reference TRBV5-5 and TRBJ1-5, the full variable domain is DAGVTQSPTHLIKTRGQQVTLRCSPISGHKSVSWYQQVLGQGPQFIFQYYEKEERGRGNFPDRFSARQFPNYSSELNVNALLLGDSALYLCASSLDREPQHFGDGTRLSIL.

Ten or more counts support this clonotype. The chain uses TRBV4-1 and TRBJ1-2, with TRBD1 identical over 8 bases. CDR1 and CDR2 (germline): MGHRA, YSYEKL. The CDR3 length is 18 residues. V lost 5 bases and J lost 4; bases outside the gene matches: 18. CDR3 in DNA: TGCGCCAGCAGCTCAAAAAGGACAGGGCCTCGCTTCCGCTATGGCTACACCTTC. Protein product: CASSSKRTGPRFRYGYTF.

At least ten counts were recorded for this clonotype. The chain carries TRBV6-1 and TRBJ1-1, with a weak D call TRBD1 (6 bases). The CDR3 contains 13 residues. Germline-derived CDR1 and CDR2 are MNHNS and SASEGT. V was shortened by 4 bases and J by 1 base, with 7 bases between the two germline ends. The CDR3 region has the DNA TGTGCCAGCAGTGGACAGGAGAACACTGAAGCTTTCTTT. Amino acid sequence: CASSGQENTEAFF.

This sequence joins TRBV20-1 and TRBJ2-5; 7 nucleotides line up with TRBD2. Germline values: CDR1 DFQATT, CDR2 SNEGSKA (reference sequence). The CDR3 has 16 residues. V dropped 0 bases and J dropped 3; count of bases not matched to a gene: 10. The CDR3 loop is CSARDPASGFEETQYF. DNA of the CDR3: TGCAGTGCTAGAGACCCCGCTAGCGGCTTTGAAGAGACCCAGTACTTC.

At least ten counts were recorded for this clonotype. This chain connects TRBV12-3 or TRBV12-4 to TRBJ2-1, with 11 bases fitting TRBD2. This CDR3 is built from 13 residues. The ends lost 6 bases at V and 8 bases at J; junction bases unmatched: 3. The CDR3 sequence is CASSGLAGDEQFF. The CDR3 DNA is TGTGCCAGCAGCGGACTAGCGGGCGATGAGCAGTTCTTC.

This clonotype was detected only a few times. V usage is TRBV3-1 and J usage is TRBJ1-2, with D uncertain. With 0 bases removed from V and 0 bases from J, the gap between germline ends came to 11 bases. This CDR3 has 16 amino acids. The germline CDR1 and CDR2 sequences are LGHDT and YNNKEL (reference sequence). The CDR3 region is CASSQERGRPNYGYTF. As DNA, the CDR3 is TGTGCCAGCAGCCAAGAACGTGGGAGGCCTAACTATGGCTACACCTTC.

In its sample, this clonotype was seen many times. The chain carries TRBV2 and TRBJ2-4; unclear D gene. V shed 5 bases and J shed 0 bases, with 11 bases lying between them. CDR3 length equals 15 residues. CDR1 and CDR2 from the germline V gene are SNHLY and FYNNEI. CDR3 nucleotides: TGTGCCAGCAGTCTGTCAGCTTTAGCCAAAAACATTCAGTACTTC. This encodes CASSLSALAKNIQYF.

This clonotype was recorded many times. The V and J genes are TRBV12-3 or TRBV12-4 and TRBJ2-2, with 8 positions matching TRBD2. The ends lost 6 bases at V and 0 bases at J; junction bases unmatched: 6. The CDR3 covers 16 residues. The CDR3 sequence is CASRQTSGANTGELFF. In nucleotides, the CDR3 is TGTGCCAGCAGACAAACTAGCGGTGCGAACACCGGGGAGCTGTTTTTT.

At least ten counts were recorded for this clonotype. The chain employs TRBV7-9 and TRBJ2-1; D is possibly TRBD1 (6 bases). The CDR3 has 17 amino acids. Trimming cost V 4 bases and J 0 bases, with 16 bases left between them. Germline V gene data show CDR1 as SEHNR and CDR2 as FQNEAQ (reference sequence). The CDR3 reads CASSSAGALSSYNEQFF. The DNA of the CDR3 is TGTGCCAGCAGCTCAGCAGGGGCCTTAAGCTCCTACAATGAGCAGTTCTTC.

This clonotype was counted many times. The rearrangement uses TRBV5-4 and TRBJ2-7, with 9 bases that match TRBD1. Germline trimming cut 3 bases from V and 9 bases from J; bases unmatched to any gene: 13. This CDR3 region has 15 residues. Germline V gene lookup returns CDR1 SGHNT and CDR2 YYREEE (reference sequence). CDR3 in amino acids: CASSSAGTGSPGQYF. CDR3 nucleotides: TGTGCCAGCAGCTCCGCCGGGACAGGGTCCCCGGGGCAGTACTTC.

This clonotype occurred a few times. This chain joins TRBV24-1 and TRBJ2-2; weak D call: TRBD2 (6 bases). CDR3 length equals 15 residues. Trimming took off 1 base at V and 4 bases at J, with 9 bases between the two ends. Germline CDR1 reads KGHDR; CDR2 reads SFDVKD. CDR3 protein: CATSDFGGITGELFF. The CDR3 DNA is TGTGCCACCAGTGATTTCGGAGGGATCACCGGGGAGCTGTTTTTT.